This is a list of T cell receptor beta chains from one sample in a study of human T cells and chemical hapten exposure. TCRdb reanalysed the RACE reads using MiXCR and keeps one entry per CDR3 protein. Of just over 95,000 distinct CDR3 sequences listed, around a quarter were seen once; the top ten hold around 10%. Sequences were derived from whole blood, sampled in connection with sensitization to the hapten diphenylcyclopropenone (DPC). The receptor set was obtained from a man aged 40-49 years with alopecia areata. Some clones in this sample may be carry-over from other donors' samples. Both conserved end residues are part of each CDR3. The order of the fields is D gene, J gene, clone size, V gene, CDR3 protein, CDR3 DNA. The D gene is left open where the match is weak. Not all rows give a size; the values are once, few, many and, for expanded clones, a class.

>TRBD1|TRBJ2-4|.|TRBV29-1
CSVQGGQAKNIQYF
TGCAGCGTACAGGGGGGCCAAGCCAAAAACATTCAGTACTTC
>TRBD2|TRBJ2-4|.|TRBV29-1
CSVGTSVNIQYF
TGCAGCGTAGGGACTAGTGTAAACATTCAGTACTTC
>.|TRBJ1-6|.|TRBV25-1
CASSESPRSSPLHF
TGTGCCAGCAGTGAATCCCCCCGAAGTTCGCCCCTCCACTTT
>.|TRBJ2-4|.|TRBV5-4
CASSAGTENIQYF
TGTGCCAGCAGCGCGGGGACAGAAAACATTCAGTACTTC
>.|TRBJ2-1|few|TRBV12-3/TRBV12-4
CASSGDQGFGYNEQFF
TGTGCCAGCAGTGGCGATCAGGGATTTGGGTACAATGAGCAGTTCTTC
>TRBD1|TRBJ2-7|.|TRBV5-4
CASSPPTGTHREQYF
TGTGCCAGCAGCCCACCGACAGGGACCCACCGCGAGCAGTACTTC
>.|TRBJ2-5|.|TRBV29-1
CSVVGAASPQETQYF
TGCAGCGTTGTTGGGGCCGCAAGCCCCCAAGAGACCCAGTACTTC
>TRBD2|TRBJ2-5|.|TRBV6-2/TRBV6-3
CASSYHLARGDQETQYF
TGTGCCAGCAGTTACCATCTAGCTCGGGGGGACCAAGAGACCCAGTACTTC
>.|TRBJ2-1|.|TRBV6-6
CASIRGNEQFF
TGTGCCAGCATTAGGGGGAATGAGCAGTTCTTC
>TRBD2|TRBJ2-1|.|TRBV27
CASSRLAGGKNNEQFF
TGTGCCAGCAGTCGGTTAGCGGGAGGGAAAAACAATGAGCAGTTCTTC
>.|TRBJ1-3|few|TRBV12-3/TRBV12-4
CASGTGNTIYF
TGTGCCTCAGGTACTGGAAACACCATATATTTT
>.|TRBJ2-7|few|TRBV7-2
CASSLDGSGTPYEQYF
TGTGCCAGCAGCTTAGATGGGTCGGGGACGCCCTACGAGCAGTACTTC
>.|TRBJ1-4|.|TRBV23-1
CASSPAGAIFF
TGCGCCAGCAGTCCGGCGGGGGCGATATTTTTT
>.|TRBJ2-2|few|TRBV7-9
CASSSTGSATGELFF
TGTGCCAGCAGCTCAACAGGGTCGGCAACCGGGGAGCTGTTTTTT
>.|TRBJ2-1|few|TRBV6-1
CASSEDRASYNEQFF
TGTGCCAGCAGTGAAGACAGAGCGTCCTACAATGAGCAGTTCTTC
>.|TRBJ2-3|.|TRBV6-2/TRBV6-3
CASSYSFSVGTDTQYF
TGTGCCAGCAGTTACTCCTTTAGCGTAGGCACAGATACGCAGTATTTT
>.|TRBJ2-1|few|TRBV24-1
CATSDYYNEQFF
TGTGCCACCAGTGATTACTACAATGAGCAGTTCTTC
>TRBD2|TRBJ2-1|.|TRBV28
CASSSGGNEQFF
TGTGCCAGCAGTTCGGGGGGTAATGAGCAGTTCTTC
>.|TRBJ1-1|.|TRBV6-5
CASSYGGETEAFF
TGTGCCAGCAGTTACGGCGGGGAGACTGAAGCTTTCTTT
>.|TRBJ1-5|few|TRBV20-1
CSARGVSGSNQPQHF
TGCAGTGCTAGGGGGGTTTCGGGTAGCAATCAGCCCCAGCATTTT
>.|TRBJ2-1|.|TRBV4-3
CASSRTGTEQFF
TGCGCCAGCAGCCGAACGGGTACAGAGCAGTTCTTC
>.|TRBJ2-3|few|TRBV6-1
CASNFGEATDTQYF
TGTGCCAGCAACTTTGGGGAGGCAACAGATACGCAGTATTTT
>TRBD2|TRBJ2-1|few|TRBV28
CASTRPHGTSERQFF
TGTGCCAGCACCCGACCACACGGGACTAGCGAGAGGCAGTTCTTC
>.|TRBJ2-4|.|TRBV7-8
CASSLGRWSGAKNIQYF
TGTGCCAGCAGCTTAGGCCGGTGGTCAGGCGCCAAAAACATTCAGTACTTC
>TRBD2|TRBJ2-3|.|TRBV6-5
CASSYGSGTSGTDTQYF
TGTGCCAGCAGTTACGGCTCCGGGACTAGCGGCACAGATACGCAGTATTTT
>.|TRBJ1-5|.|TRBV11-2
CASSLGQRSNQPQHF
TGTGCCAGCAGCTTAGGACAGAGAAGCAATCAGCCCCAGCATTTT
>TRBD2|TRBJ2-4|.|TRBV29-1
CSVDMSSGGDIQYF
TGCAGCGTTGATATGTCTAGCGGGGGAGACATTCAGTACTTC
>.|TRBJ1-5|.|TRBV12-3/TRBV12-4
CASTEGGVRQPQHF
TGTGCCAGCACCGAAGGGGGGGTGAGACAGCCCCAGCATTTT
>TRBD2|TRBJ2-7|.|TRBV7-9
CASSLRISGSSHEQYF
TGTGCCAGCAGCTTGCGGATAAGCGGGAGCTCCCACGAGCAGTACTTC
>.|TRBJ2-5|few|TRBV28
CASSSISPGLYQETQYF
TGTGCCAGCAGTTCTATCAGCCCCGGTTTGTACCAAGAGACCCAGTACTTC
>.|TRBJ2-2|few|TRBV28
CATSSSAGELFF
TGTGCCACCAGTTCTTCCGCCGGGGAGCTGTTTTTT
>.|TRBJ2-7|few|TRBV28
CASSFRTAHEQYF
TGTGCCAGCAGTTTTAGGACCGCGCACGAGCAGTACTTC
>TRBD2|TRBJ2-7|.|TRBV6-6
CATTSGFYEQYF
TGTGCCACCACTAGCGGCTTTTACGAGCAGTACTTC
>TRBD2|TRBJ2-3|.|TRBV7-2
CASSYIPNRLAGVADTQYF
TGTGCCAGCAGCTACATACCGAACAGACTAGCGGGAGTGGCAGATACGCAGTATTTT
>.|TRBJ2-1|few|TRBV28
CASSLGVLEQFF
TGTGCCAGCAGTTTGGGGGTTTTGGAGCAGTTCTTC
>TRBD2|TRBJ2-3|.|TRBV5-1
CASSLGGLAGGGTDTQYF
TGCGCCAGCAGCTTGGGTGGACTAGCGGGAGGTGGCACAGATACGCAGTATTTT
>TRBD1|TRBJ1-3|.|TRBV28
CASSRQGPGNTIYF
TGTGCCAGCAGTCGACAGGGCCCTGGAAACACCATATATTTT
>.|TRBJ2-6|.|TRBV29-1
CSAGGSGANVLTF
TGCAGTGCAGGAGGCTCTGGGGCCAACGTCCTGACTTTC
>.|TRBJ2-7|.|TRBV20-1
CSAGGAGVSYEQYF
TGCAGTGCTGGGGGGGCAGGGGTGAGCTACGAGCAGTACTTC
>.|TRBJ2-3|few|TRBV20-1
CSARGYRINKDTQYF
TGCAGTGCTAGGGGCTACCGAATCAATAAAGATACGCAGTATTTT
>.|TRBJ2-2|.|TRBV28
CASSLIGPTLTGELFF
TGTGCCAGCAGTTTGATCGGGCCAACACTCACCGGGGAGCTGTTTTTT
>TRBD2|TRBJ2-1|many|TRBV4-1
CASSGTSGSSYNEQFF
TGCGCCAGCAGCGGGACTAGCGGGAGCTCCTACAATGAGCAGTTCTTC
>.|TRBJ1-5|few|TRBV20-1
CSASPRDSNQPQHF
TGCAGTGCTAGTCCCAGGGATAGCAATCAGCCCCAGCATTTT
>TRBD1|TRBJ2-5|few|TRBV24-1
CATSDPGGETQYF
TGTGCCACCAGTGATCCAGGGGGCGAGACCCAGTACTTC
>.|TRBJ1-2|.|TRBV5-5
CASSPEGAHFGYTF
TGTGCCAGCAGCCCTGAAGGGGCCCATTTTGGCTACACCTTC
>.|TRBJ1-4|.|TRBV5-4
CASSPGAATNEKLFF
TGTGCCAGCAGCCCAGGGGCCGCAACTAATGAAAAACTGTTTTTT
>TRBD2|TRBJ2-5|few|TRBV2
CASSEQTSLGETQYF
TGTGCCAGCAGTGAGCAGACTAGCTTAGGAGAGACCCAGTACTTC
>TRBD2|TRBJ2-3|few|TRBV7-9
CASSLGLAGSTDTQYF
TGTGCCAGCAGCTTAGGCCTAGCGGGAAGCACAGATACGCAGTATTTT
>TRBD2|TRBJ2-5|few|TRBV5-1
CASSRLAVDQETQYF
TGCGCCAGCAGCAGACTAGCGGTAGACCAAGAGACCCAGTACTTC